A single sample gave rise to the 8 T cell receptor beta chains below, sequenced in a study of blood T cell repertoires in COVID-19. Measured with immunoSEQ multiplex PCR; TCRdb has only the in-frame clones, and not every one. Here the sample spans over 200,000 clones, about 90% being singletons. Sequencing was done on a sample of PBMCs or T cells enriched from blood (not recorded which). These receptors came from a woman in her 30s who had been exposed to COVID-19.

This clone was seen only a few times. The V and J genes are TRBV14 and TRBJ1-2; D call uncertain. V gave up 7 bases and J gave up 4 bases, with 10 bases separating them. CDR3 length: 12 residues. CDR1 SGHDN and CDR2 FVKESK come from the germline V gene. CDR3 in DNA: TGTGCCAGCAATCAAGGAGGCTATGGCTACACCTTC. This sequence encodes CASNQGGYGYTF.

This chain links TRBV20-1 with TRBJ2-5; TRBD2 is a possible D gene (5 bases). The CDR3 is 16 residues long. V was pared by 3 bases and J by 5 bases, with 22 bases between. Germline-derived CDR1 and CDR2 are DFQATT and SNEGSKA (reference sequence). The CDR3: CSASALSVGSLETQYF. CDR3 DNA: TGCAGTGCTAGTGCCCTCAGTGTTGGGAGTTTGGAGACCCAGTACTTC.

This chain connects TRBV7-2 to TRBJ2-1, with D maybe TRBD2 (5 bases). CDR3 length equals 16 residues. V lost 0 bases to trimming and J lost 3 bases, with 12 bases between them. The V gene's germline CDR1 is SGHTA and CDR2 FQGNSA. In DNA, the CDR3 is TGTGCCAGCAGCTTAGCAGCGAGCGGAGACTACAATGAGCAGTTCTTC. It specifies CASSLAASGDYNEQFF.

The CDR3 is CASRQGQGSLGYTF. Written as DNA, the CDR3 is TGTGCCAGCAGGCAGGGACAGGGGAGTCTCGGCTACACCTTC. The gene calls are TRBV27 and TRBJ1-2; TRBD1 matches at 10 bases. Germline lookup yields CDR1 MNHEY and CDR2 SMNVEV (reference sequence). The CDR3 is 14 residues long. The V and J ends lost 6 bases and 8 bases, in that order; junction bases with no gene match: 9.

A few counts support this clone. The rearrangement uses TRBV2 and TRBJ2-7; TRBD2 aligns across 7 bases. Germline CDR1 reads SNHLY; CDR2 reads FYNNEI. The CDR3 length is 12 residues. V shed 5 bases, J shed 3 bases, and the junction held 1 base outside the gene matches. The CDR3, as DNA: TGTGCCAGCAGTCGGGACTACTACGAGCAGTACTTC. Translation gives CASSRDYYEQYF.

The chain carries TRBV11-2 and TRBJ2-7; 7 bases match TRBD1. The V and J ends lost 0 bases and 5 bases, in that order; junction bases with no gene match: 4. Germline assignment: CDR1 SGHAT and CDR2 FQNNGV. The CDR3 runs 14 residues. The CDR3 is CASSLEQGRDEQYF. The CDR3 DNA reads as TGTGCCAGCAGCTTAGAACAGGGGAGAGACGAGCAGTACTTC.

This chain uses TRBV6-5 with TRBJ1-5, with D perhaps matching TRBD1 (5 bases). The germline CDR1 and CDR2 sequences are MNHEY and SVGAGI. V lost 6 bases and J lost 3, with 9 bases in between. The CDR3 spans 13 residues. The CDR3, as DNA: TGTGCCAGCAGAGACAGTCTCAATCAGCCCCAGCATTTT. Amino acids: CASRDSLNQPQHF.

The gene calls are TRBV28 and TRBJ2-4; D is possibly TRBD2 (6 bases). The CDR3 runs to 14 residues. V was pared by 0 bases and J by 6 bases, with 9 bases between. Germline-derived CDR1 and CDR2 are MDHEN and SYDVKM. DNA of the CDR3: TGTGCCAGCAGTTTATGGGGGGGAGGAAACATTCAGTACTTC. Its protein product is CASSLWGGGNIQYF.